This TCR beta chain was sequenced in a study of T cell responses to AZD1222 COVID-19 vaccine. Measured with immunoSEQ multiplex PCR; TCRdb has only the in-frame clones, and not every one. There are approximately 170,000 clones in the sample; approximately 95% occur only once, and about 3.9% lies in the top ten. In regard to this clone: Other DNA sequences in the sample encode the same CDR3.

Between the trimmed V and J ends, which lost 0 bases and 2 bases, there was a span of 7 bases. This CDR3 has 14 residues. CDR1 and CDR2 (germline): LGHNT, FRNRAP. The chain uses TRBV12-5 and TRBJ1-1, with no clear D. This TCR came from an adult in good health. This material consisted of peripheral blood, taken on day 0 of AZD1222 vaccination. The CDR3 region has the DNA TGTGCTAGTGGTTTGGTCTTAGAAAACACTGAAGCTTTCTTT. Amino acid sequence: CASGLVLENTEAFF.